This paragraph reports one TCR beta chain. The antigen it recognizes is unknown. The sample holds no much larger clone one base away, and base qualities are not on file. The CDR3 measures 15 amino acids from cysteine to phenylalanine. Kept here is only the CDR3 DNA, which spans 45 bases and is read in frame from base 1. V and J lose 0 bases and 10 bases, and a span of 20 bases separates them. For CDR1 and CDR2, the germline V gene lists SGDLS and YYNGEE. The sample's time point label, decoded: about 28 days (+/-7) after the second vaccine dose. Because spike-specific TCR depth and breadth did not differ between the two schedules, AZD1222 recipients who got a second dose at roughly 4 weeks were pooled with those who got a second dose at roughly 12 weeks. Vaccinee samples were obtained from the UK trials COV001 and COV002, which included a single-blind randomized controlled phase 2/3 trial of AZD1222 (ChAdOx1 nCoV-19) in healthy adults. For TCRbeta chain sequencing, PBMC samples from trial participants were taken at day 0 and at day 28 after the second dose.

The CDR3 regions of human TCRbeta chains were subjected to immunosequencing. Processing in the source paper ran as follows. TCRs in the repertoires were matched against a reference library of SARS-CoV-2-specific TCRs that had been generated with the MIRA antigen-specificity platform. Breadth was defined as the fraction of unique TCRs that were SARS-CoV-2-associated, and depth was defined as the fraction of total T cells that were SARS-CoV-2-associated. Each spike-specific TCR was assigned to its reactive spike region and to a CD4 or CD8 class using the MIRA data. Log10-transformed breadth and depth values were compared by one-way ANOVA with Sidak's multiple comparisons tests. TCRdb stores this immuneACCESS table with in-frame sequences only. Part of the clones is absent; in the studies checked, under half of the shortfall reflects unresolved V genes, and no reason is known for the rest. The D gene and trimming were derived from the DNA, and the V and J assignments and clone size from that table. Within this sample are around 78,000 clones, with roughly nine tenths of them counted one time only. In total, the top ten clones hold 1.2% to 1.5% of the sample.

This specimen belongs to a study of T cell responses to AZD1222 COVID-19 vaccine (dated by TCRdb to 2020 to 2022). At the level of the whole study: TCR sequencing was performed for over 230 trial participants, of whom about 200 were given two doses of AZD1222 and around 26 were given two doses of MenACWY control vaccine. Trial participants were enrolled by age into subgroups of 18-55, 56-69 and 70-plus years, and approximately 150, 30 and 60 TCR-sequenced participants, respectively, were included in these subgroups. General conclusions and limits of the study: Conclusions about previously exposed vaccinees are limited because only six or seven AZD1222 recipients were SARS-CoV-2 seropositive at baseline. Reportedly, close to half of the unique spike-specific TCRs recognized epitopes lying outside the regions that are mutated in the B.1.351 and B.1.1.7 variants. Vaccine-associated CD4 TCRs spanned the whole spike protein, with dominant responses in regions 160-218 and 743-854. In the small 56-69-year group, the increase in depth fell short of significance, most likely because of low power. No day 14 peak-response samples were available, so repertoires were characterized only after the peak T cell response. Participants were mostly white British, with more females than males. The authors suggested clonal diversity may have been underestimated. After two AZD1222 doses, both the breadth and the depth of spike-specific TCRs were significantly higher than at day 0 and than in MenACWY recipients.

The origin of this receptor is an adult who received the AZD1222 COVID-19 vaccine. Sequencing used peripheral blood, obtained 28 days after the second AZD1222 dose. Recombination joined TRBV9 with TRBJ2-7; possibly the D gene is TRBD2, per 6 matching bases. This receptor has the CDR3 CASSVEIGGNPLQYF. The DNA sequence is as follows: TGTGCCAGCAGCGTAGAAATAGGAGGGAATCCCCTTCAGTACTTC.